This T cell receptor (beta chain) came from a study of T-cell reconstitution after alpha-beta-depleted transplantation in children. This clonotype was counted ten times or more. Using unique molecular identifiers, the investigators prepared the TCRbeta library. TCRdb called the PCR reads again in MiXCR, with one record for every CDR3 protein. This sample has around 16,000 distinct CDR3 sequences, with around 4.9% found just once. The sample was PBMCs, taken before TCRalphabeta/CD19-depleted stem cell transplant. The TCR comes from a boy between 10 and 17 years old with acute lymphoblastic leukemia, due to receive a stem cell transplant.

The CDR3 region is CASSGTGTANTGELFF. The CDR3 bases are TGTGCCAGCAGCGGGACCGGGACAGCGAACACCGGGGAGCTGTTTTTT. This chain joins TRBV7-9 and TRBJ2-2; 7 bases match TRBD1. The CDR3 contains 16 residues. Trimming cost V 5 bases and J 0 bases; bases outside gene matches: 6. Germline assignment: CDR1 SEHNR and CDR2 FQNEAQ (reference sequence).